This T cell receptor (beta chain) came from a study of T-cell memory formation after mild COVID-19. Study background: Among the donors, TCR clusters were largely specific to each donor.

V gave up 3 bases and J gave up 3 bases, with 13 bases separating them. Germline V gene data show CDR1 as SGHTA and CDR2 as FQGTGA. The CDR3 spans 15 residues. In its sample, this clonotype was seen a few times. Its antigen is unknown. Whole-study results and caveats: The SARS-CoV-2 specificity of second-wave clones reaching peak at day 37 remained unverified. Clones that contracted from day 15 to 85 had balanced CD4/CD8; later expanders were CD4+ biased.

5'RACE with constant-segment primers built TCRalpha and TCRbeta cDNA libraries with UMIs. TCRdb fed the 5' RACE reads into MiXCR, producing one record per CDR3 protein. The sample carries 500,000 to 600,000 distinct CDR3 sequences, roughly 18% recorded once. This receptor was identified in an adult woman who had mild COVID-19 (a few samples of this study predate the infection). Cell type and time point are not known. Sequencing input: PBMCs or a T cell subset sorted from them (not recorded which). The chain employs TRBV7-3 and TRBJ2-3; D is possibly TRBD2 (6 bases). The CDR3 nucleotides read TGTGCCAGCAGCTTCGGGGACGGGAGAACAGATACGCAGTATTTT. Its translation is CASSFGDGRTDTQYF.